Below are 23 T cell receptor beta chains sequenced from a single sample in a study of cytomegalovirus exposure and HLA in healthy donors. The PCR employed 60 Vbeta primers together with 13 Jbeta primers. Sequencing was performed with immunoSEQ multiplex PCR; in TCRdb, only in-frame clones are kept and a portion is missing. The sample contains under 200,000 clones, less than 85% of which appear only once. The sample was PBMCs. These receptor sequences come from a man in his forties or fifties in good health and CMV-seronegative.

As for this clone: Because it lacks the conserved phenylalanine or tryptophan at the end, this CDR3 is likely a read error. The DNA is left out, because the CDR3 cannot be placed on it with certainty; the CDR3 is given as TCRdb lists it. The chain has TRBV7-8 and TRBJ2-3; TRBD2 is the table's D call, not checked against the DNA. The CDR3 is 10 amino acids long, termini counted. CDR1 SGHVS and CDR2 FQNEAQ come from the germline V gene. The chain's CDR3 is CASSPRLEDV.

This sequence joins TRBV7-9 and TRBJ2-7, with a tentative D call TRBD1 (6 bases). V gave up 5 bases and J gave up 6 bases, with 23 bases separating them. The CDR3 runs 16 residues. The germline gives CDR1 SEHNR, CDR2 FQNEAQ (reference sequence). The CDR3 DNA sequence: TGTGCCAGCAGCCCCCCCCTAAGGGGGAATGTGTTCGAGCAGTACTTC. This sequence encodes CASSPPLRGNVFEQYF.

The chain recombines TRBV27 with TRBJ2-6, with 7 bases lining up with TRBD1. The CDR3 is made up of 18 amino acids. V lost 4 bases, J lost 1 base, and 10 bases stayed unmatched. CDR1 MNHEY and CDR2 SMNVEV come from the germline V gene (reference sequence). CDR3 in DNA: TGTGCCAGCAGTTCCCTCAGGACAGGCCTATCTGGGGCCAACGTCCTGACTTTC. Its translation: CASSSLRTGLSGANVLTF.

In this sample, this clone turned up a few times. The chain recombines TRBV10-3 with TRBJ1-1; tentatively, D is TRBD1 (5 bases). CDR1 ENHRY and CDR2 SYGVKD come from the germline V gene. V was cut by 2 bases and J by 1 base, with 5 bases left in between. The CDR3 spans 13 residues. The CDR3 bases are TGTGCCATCAGTGAGGGACAGAACACTGAAGCTTTCTTT. Translating it yields CAISEGQNTEAFF.

This sequence joins TRBV6-1 and TRBJ1-1; the D is unclear. CDR1 MNHNS and CDR2 SASEGT come from the germline V gene. The V end was cut by 6 bases, the J end by 0 bases, with 14 bases between. The CDR3 spans 15 residues. Here the CDR3 reads CASRVGPLVNTEAFF. The CDR3 region has the DNA TGTGCCAGCAGGGTAGGACCACTAGTGAACACTGAAGCTTTCTTT.

V is TRBV6-4 and J is TRBJ2-5, with 10 bases matching TRBD2. CDR1 is MRHNA and CDR2 is SNTAGT in the germline V gene. The CDR3 has 15 residues. V lost 5 bases, J lost 5 bases, and 8 bases stayed unmatched. CDR3 DNA sequence: TGTGCCAGCAGTCAAGCGGGAGGGCCAGGGGAGACCCAGTACTTC. Translated: CASSQAGGPGETQYF.

The chain employs TRBV5-1 and TRBJ2-7; 8 positions match TRBD1. This CDR3 is 15 amino acids long. CDR1 SGHRS and CDR2 YFSETQ come from the germline V gene. Trimming at V came to 2 bases and at J to 2 bases, leaving 6 bases not matched to a gene. The CDR3 sequence is CASSLATGGTYEQYF. Here the CDR3 DNA reads TGCGCCAGCAGCTTAGCCACAGGGGGGACCTACGAGCAGTACTTC.

This clone was counted a single time. V and J are TRBV18 and TRBJ2-6; 10 bases fit TRBD1. V dropped 3 bases and J dropped 2; count of bases not matched to a gene: 4. This CDR3 is 17 amino acids long. From germline, CDR1 is KGHSH and CDR2 LQKENI. The CDR3 region is CASSPGQGRAGANVLTF. The DNA of the CDR3 is TGTGCCAGCTCACCGGGACAGGGGAGGGCTGGGGCCAACGTCCTGACTTTC.

This clone has more than one count but fewer than ten. This chain uses TRBV19 with TRBJ1-4, with a tentative D call TRBD1 (5 bases). The CDR3 is made up of 14 amino acids. Germline V gene lookup returns CDR1 LNHDA and CDR2 SQIVND (reference sequence). The V and J ends lost 3 bases and 7 bases respectively, with 12 bases between them. The CDR3 loop reads CASSIPRRAEKLFF. In nucleotides, the CDR3 is TGTGCCAGTAGTATCCCCCGCAGGGCTGAAAAACTGTTTTTT.

The CDR3 nucleotides are TGTGCCAGCAGCCAGGACAGGGTCGGAACTGAAGCTTTCTTT. Protein: CASSQDRVGTEAFF. The rearrangement links TRBV6-5 to TRBJ1-1; 8 bases are shared with TRBD1. CDR3 length: 14 residues. Germline V gene data show CDR1 as MNHEY and CDR2 as SVGAGI. V was pared by 6 bases and J by 5 bases, with 8 bases of the junction left unmatched.

V and J are TRBV7-2 and TRBJ2-7, with 11 bases matching TRBD1. Germline CDR1 SGHTA, CDR2 FQGNSA. This CDR3 is 16 amino acids long. After removal of 10 bases from V and 3 bases from J, the junction contained 14 bases not matched to a gene. CDR3 in DNA: TGTGCCACGCACCCCAACGAGGGGACAGGGGGCTACGAGCAGTACTTC. As protein: CATHPNEGTGGYEQYF.

This clone was recorded a few times. The V call is TRBV18, the J call TRBJ1-5; the D gene is possibly TRBD1 (5 bases). Trimming took off 6 bases at V and 9 bases at J, with 15 bases between the two ends. CDR3 size: 13 residues. Germline V CDR1 and CDR2: KGHSH, LQKENI. CDR3: CASSPDKSRPQHF. The CDR3 DNA reads as TGTGCCAGCTCTCCGGACAAATCGCGGCCCCAGCATTTT.

CDR3 bases: TGCGCCAGCAGCTCCACGGGTCGGGAGACCCAGTACTTC. Residues: CASSSTGRETQYF. The V and J genes are TRBV4-1 and TRBJ2-5; no firm D call. CDR1 is MGHRA and CDR2 is YSYEKL in the germline V gene. This CDR3 spans 13 amino acids. Deletions cut 5 bases from V and 5 bases from J, with 12 bases between.

The gene calls are TRBV5-4 and TRBJ1-4; 7 nucleotides align to TRBD1. This CDR3 is built from 16 residues. V was clipped by 4 bases and J by 8 bases; unmatched bases: 14. Germline lookup yields CDR1 SGHNT and CDR2 YYREEE (reference sequence). CDR3 residues: CASSVGGGTKGEKLFF. As DNA, the CDR3 is TGTGCCAGCAGCGTTGGAGGGGGCACTAAAGGCGAAAAACTGTTTTTT.

This chain connects TRBV19 to TRBJ2-1, with 8 bases that match TRBD1. CDR1 and CDR2 from the germline V gene are LNHDA and SQIVND (reference sequence). V shed 5 bases and J 2 bases; nucleotides not matched to a gene: 8. This CDR3 region has 16 residues. The CDR3 reads CASSLMTGATYNEQFF. Here the CDR3 DNA reads TGTGCCAGTAGTCTAATGACAGGGGCAACCTACAATGAGCAGTTCTTC.

The V call is TRBV5-1, the J call TRBJ1-6; D possibly corresponds to TRBD1 (6 bases). V dropped 3 bases and J dropped 9 bases, with 16 bases sitting between them. Germline values: CDR1 SGHRS, CDR2 YFSETQ. The CDR3 covers 15 residues. CDR3 amino acids: CASSSGAGERSPLHF. CDR3 sequence (DNA): TGCGCCAGCAGCTCCGGGGCAGGGGAACGTTCACCCCTCCACTTT.

This sequence joins TRBV7-2 and TRBJ1-4; no firm D call. Trimming cost V 5 bases and J 8 bases, with 15 bases left between them. The V gene's germline CDR1 is SGHTA and CDR2 FQGNSA. The CDR3 consists of 14 residues. CDR3 bases: TGTGCCAGCAGCCGCGCTGTGGGCCGGGAAAAACTGTTTTTT. It specifies CASSRAVGREKLFF. Based on the CDR3 plus reference TRBV7-2 and TRBJ1-4, the full variable domain is GAGVSQSPSNKVTEKGKDVELRCDPISGHTALYWYRQSLGQGLEFLIYFQGNSAPDKSGLPSDRFSAERTGGSVSTLTIQRTQQEDSAVYLCASSRAVGREKLFFGSGTQLSVL.

The chain carries TRBV19 and TRBJ2-5; 8 bases match TRBD2. CDR1 and CDR2 from the germline V gene are LNHDA and SQIVND (reference sequence). V shed 8 bases and J 8 bases; nucleotides not matched to a gene: 16. The CDR3 runs to 15 residues. In DNA form, the CDR3 reads TGTGCCAGTTCGGATATAGCGGGGCCCGTGGAAACCCAGTACTTC. Amino acids: CASSDIAGPVETQYF.

The gene calls are TRBV10-3 and TRBJ1-2; D uncertain. Trimming shortened V by 3 bases and J by 4 bases, and 9 bases separated the two germline ends. CDR3 size: 13 residues. Germline V lookup: CDR1 ENHRY, CDR2 SYGVKD. The CDR3 DNA reads TGTGCCATCAGTGACGGGTCCGGCTATGGCTACACCTTC. It encodes CAISDGSGYGYTF.

This chain uses TRBV7-9 with TRBJ1-2; 8 bases align to TRBD1. This CDR3 spans 14 amino acids. CDR1 and CDR2 from the germline V gene are SEHNR and FQNEAQ (reference sequence). V shed 7 bases, J shed 5 bases, and the junction held 9 bases outside the gene matches. CDR3 loop: CASTLPGQDYGYTF. The CDR3 nucleotides read TGTGCCAGCACCCTCCCGGGACAGGATTATGGCTACACCTTC.

This sequence joins TRBV5-1 and TRBJ1-6, with D tentatively TRBD1 (5 bases). CDR3 length: 15 amino acids. V lost 0 bases and J 7 bases, leaving 11 bases between the germline ends. In germline, CDR1 is SGHRS, CDR2 YFSETQ. This CDR3 is CASSLGSGLNSPLHF. The CDR3, as DNA: TGCGCCAGCAGCTTGGGTTCAGGGTTGAATTCACCCCTCCACTTT.

The gene calls are TRBV5-1 and TRBJ2-7, with 10 bases aligning to TRBD1. CDR3 length equals 15 residues. The ends lost 0 bases at V and 6 bases at J; junction bases unmatched: 6. Germline-derived CDR1 and CDR2 are SGHRS and YFSETQ. The CDR3: CASSLADRGLGEQYF. CDR3 DNA sequence: TGCGCCAGCAGCTTGGCCGACAGGGGGCTTGGCGAGCAGTACTTC.

The J gene is TRBJ1-6, the V gene TRBV7-2; 7 nucleotides line up with TRBD1. In germline, CDR1 is SGHTA, CDR2 FQGNSA. CDR3 length equals 16 residues. Trimming took 0 bases from V and 11 from J; bases not matched to a gene: 10. The CDR3 bases are TGTGCCAGCAGCTTAGCGGCAGGGGGAGGATTGCCACCCCTCCACTTT. Protein product: CASSLAAGGGLPPLHF.